Reported below is one T cell receptor (beta chain). Its antigen is currently unknown. The germline gives CDR1 SGHTA, CDR2 FQGNSA. This CDR3 comprises 12 residues. Trimming took 2 bases from V and 7 from J, leaving 6 bases between them. Only in-frame clones appear in the TCRdb table, and some are missing; sequencing was by immunoSEQ multiplex PCR. In the table there are about 25,000 clones, about 88% of which are singletons. This entry is derived from a study of PD-1 blockade in classical Hodgkin lymphoma. Study-wide results and caveats: Complete responders possessed baseline diversity comparable to newly diagnosed patients. The study reported lower baseline TCR diversity in newly diagnosed patients than in healthy donors. Prior therapy or disease activity may underlie the repertoire differences, whose causes remain undefined. Exclusion covered patients beginning nivolumab under 1 year post-ASCT.

Time point defined: cycle 4 day 1 (C4D1), after more than five weeks of nivolumab. Every patient experienced relapse after autologous stem cell transplantation, and brentuximab vedotin exposure varied. This specimen consisted of peripheral blood mononuclear cells (PBMCs), obtained before the fourth cycle of nivolumab. V gene TRBV7-2 combines with J gene TRBJ2-1; perhaps TRBD1 as D (5 bases). The receptor's source is a human donor with classical Hodgkin lymphoma. The chain's CDR3 is CASSLRGNEQFF. The CDR3 DNA follows: TGTGCCAGCAGCTTAAGGGGTAATGAGCAGTTCTTC.